These 23 T cell receptor beta chains originate from one sample sequenced in a study of shared clonotypes between healthy human individuals. Some clones are missing from TCRdb's copy, which holds only in-frame ones; the method was immunoSEQ multiplex PCR. Seen here are about 2.1 million clones, around 95% observed once, and the top ten hold approximately 1.7%. CD45RO-negative CD8 cells positively selected for CCR7 made up the naive population, which excluded terminally differentiated effector memory CD45RA+ cells. The material sequenced was naive CD8+ T cells from PBMCs. The receptors shown here come from a young man in good health. Some clones in this sample may be carry-over from other donors' samples.

Concerning this clone itself: The same CDR3 also results from other DNA sequences found in this sample. The V and J genes are TRBV5-1 and TRBJ2-1; TRBD1 is a possible D gene (5 bases). Germline assignment: CDR1 SGHRS and CDR2 YFSETQ. Trimming stripped 1 base from V and 5 bases from J, with 7 bases between. This CDR3 contains 13 residues. In DNA, the CDR3 is TGCGCCAGCAGCTTGACAGGAGACAATGAGCAGTTCTTC. Its protein product is CASSLTGDNEQFF.

The gene calls are TRBV14 and TRBJ2-1; D remains ambiguous. With 4 bases removed from V and 3 bases from J, the gap between germline ends came to 13 bases. The germline CDR1 and CDR2 sequences are SGHDN and FVKESK. The CDR3 length is 15 residues. CDR3 loop: CASSPSIGFYNEQFF. In nucleotides, the CDR3 is TGTGCCAGCAGCCCGAGTATTGGATTCTACAATGAGCAGTTCTTC.

The genes are TRBV7-9 and TRBJ2-2; tentative D call: TRBD1 (7 bases). Germline V gene data show CDR1 as SEHNR and CDR2 as FQNEAQ (reference sequence). Trimming pared 7 bases from V and 3 bases from J, leaving 21 bases between. CDR3 size: 17 residues. CDR3 DNA: TGTGCCAGCAATCACGAACGACAGGGAGGCTACACCGGGGAGCTGTTTTTT. It encodes CASNHERQGGYTGELFF.

Remarks on this clone: Within the sample, other DNA sequences also encode this same CDR3. The rearrangement links TRBV7-6 to TRBJ2-7; 9 positions agree with TRBD2. Germline loops: CDR1 SGHVS, CDR2 FNYEAQ. J gave up 7 bases and V 3 bases, and 7 bases lay outside the gene matches. The length of the CDR3 is 14 residues. In DNA, the CDR3 is TGTGCCAGCAGCTTGGCGGGAGGGCCGTGGGAGCAGTACTTC. This encodes CASSLAGGPWEQYF.

The genes are TRBV18 and TRBJ1-2; D not resolved. Looked up from germline, CDR1 is KGHSH and CDR2 is LQKENI. The CDR3 is 13 amino acids. V lost 3 bases and J 1 base, leaving 6 bases between the germline ends. DNA of the CDR3: TGTGCCAGCTCACCGGAGCGTAACTATGGCTACACCTTC. As protein: CASSPERNYGYTF.

The rearrangement uses TRBV11-3 and TRBJ2-1, with 12 bases identical to TRBD2. The germline CDR1 and CDR2 sequences are SGHNT and YENEEA. Trimming removed 5 bases from V and 7 bases from J; junction bases left unmatched: 6. The CDR3 contains 15 residues. Here the CDR3 DNA reads TGTGCCAGCAGCCGTTGGACTAGCGGGAAGAATGAGCAGTTCTTC. Protein sequence: CASSRWTSGKNEQFF.

This CDR3 is CASSLGPPDRGNQPQHF. In nucleotides, the CDR3 is TGCGCCAGCAGCTTGGGGCCCCCGGACAGGGGGAATCAGCCCCAGCATTTT. V gene TRBV5-1 combines with J gene TRBJ1-5; 10 bases align to TRBD1. The CDR3 is 17 residues long. V was pared by 0 bases and J by 4 bases, with 7 bases of the junction left unmatched. The V gene's germline CDR1 is SGHRS and CDR2 YFSETQ.

V gene TRBV13 combines with J gene TRBJ1-2, with a weak D call TRBD1 (5 bases). The V end was cut by 5 bases, the J end by 8 bases, with 12 bases between. The CDR3 has 12 residues. CDR1 and CDR2 from the germline V gene are PRHDT and FYEKMQ (reference sequence). Written as DNA, the CDR3 is TGTGCCAGCAGCCAAGGGACTTTGGGCTACACCTTC. The encoded protein is CASSQGTLGYTF.

This clone was seen a handful of times. Other DNA sequences from this sample encode an identical CDR3 as well. V and J are TRBV27 and TRBJ1-5; TRBD1 might be the D (5 bases). V was cut by 2 bases and J by 0 bases, with 8 bases left in between. This CDR3 contains 15 residues. Germline V lookup: CDR1 MNHEY, CDR2 SMNVEV (reference sequence). The CDR3 DNA is TGTGCCAGCAGTTTAGGGGGATATAGCAATCAGCCCCAGCATTTT. Protein product: CASSLGGYSNQPQHF.

Details on this clone: Other nucleotide sequences from this sample produce the same CDR3. The chain has TRBV27 and TRBJ1-5; D might be TRBD1 (5 bases). Between the trimmed V and J ends, which lost 6 bases and 0 bases, there was a span of 9 bases. The CDR3 extends over 14 amino acids. In germline, CDR1 is MNHEY, CDR2 SMNVEV (reference sequence). The DNA of the CDR3 is TGTGCCAGCAGACCCGGGGGTAGCAATCAGCCCCAGCATTTT. Encoded protein: CASRPGGSNQPQHF.

The chain recombines TRBV5-6 with TRBJ1-1, with D hard to call. CDR1 and CDR2 (germline): SGHDT, YYEEEE. The CDR3 totals 14 residues. V gave up 6 bases and J gave up 0 bases, with 12 bases separating them. The CDR3: CASMGLAMNTEAFF. In nucleotides, the CDR3 is TGTGCCAGCATGGGCCTCGCTATGAACACTGAAGCTTTCTTT.

The chain has TRBV28 and TRBJ2-1; 7 nucleotides agree with TRBD2. Trimming cost V 6 bases and J 9 bases; bases outside gene matches: 20. Germline CDR1 and CDR2: MDHEN and SYDVKM. The length of the CDR3 is 17 residues. CDR3 loop: CASSLLSGAGVTIEQFF. The CDR3 region has the DNA TGTGCCAGCAGCTTGTTGAGCGGCGCGGGAGTTACCATTGAGCAGTTCTTC.

This chain joins TRBV15 and TRBJ1-6, with 9 bases identical to TRBD1. The CDR3 is 16 residues long. The V segment lost 5 bases and the J segment 8 bases; nucleotides outside the gene matches: 10. The V gene's germline CDR1 is LNHNV and CDR2 YYDKDF (reference sequence). The CDR3 loop is CATSGSTGQGDSPLHF. For the CDR3, the DNA is TGTGCCACCAGCGGATCGACGGGACAGGGTGATTCACCCCTCCACTTT.

The chain couples TRBV27 to TRBJ1-2, with 10 bases that match TRBD1. The CDR3 loop spans 17 amino acids. Germline V gene lookup returns CDR1 MNHEY and CDR2 SMNVEV (reference sequence). With V trimmed by 4 bases and J by 4 bases, 12 bases remained unmatched. CDR3 DNA: TGTGCCAGCAGTTCCTGGGGACAGGGGCCTCGGGGCTATGGCTACACCTTC. It is translated as CASSSWGQGPRGYGYTF.

The rearrangement links TRBV5-1 to TRBJ1-1, with D perhaps TRBD1 (5 bases). Germline CDR1 and CDR2: SGHRS and YFSETQ. The CDR3 totals 16 residues. V dropped 1 base and J dropped 0 bases, with 13 bases sitting between them. The chain's CDR3 is CASSLYGGDMNTEAFF. The CDR3 nucleotides read TGCGCCAGCAGCTTGTATGGGGGGGATATGAACACTGAAGCTTTCTTT. Filled out from reference TRBV5-1 and TRBJ1-1, the complete variable domain reads KAGVTQTPRYLIKTRGQQVTLSCSPISGHRSVSWYQQTPGQGLQFLFEYFSETQRNKGNFPGRFSGRQFSNSRSEMNVSTLELGDSALYLCASSLYGGDMNTEAFFGQGTRLTVV.

The chain uses TRBV28 and TRBJ2-1, with D unresolved. Trimming pared 2 bases from V and 7 bases from J, leaving 9 bases between. CDR1 MDHEN and CDR2 SYDVKM come from the germline V gene. The CDR3 loop spans 13 amino acids. The CDR3 nucleotides read TGTGCCAGCAGTTTAGGCTTCTCGAATGAGCAGTTCTTC. This gives the protein CASSLGFSNEQFF.

The chain combines TRBV6-5 with TRBJ1-1, with unresolved D. Germline V gives CDR1 MNHEY, CDR2 SVGAGI. The CDR3 runs 16 residues. V gave up 0 bases and J gave up 4 bases, with 15 bases separating them. CDR3 sequence: CASSYSVFWGSTEAFF. CDR3 nucleotide sequence: TGTGCCAGCAGTTACTCTGTATTTTGGGGATCCACTGAAGCTTTCTTT.

This clone has more than one count but fewer than ten. This rearrangement joins TRBV9 to TRBJ2-3, with D unclear. This CDR3 has 13 residues. The V end was cut by 0 bases, the J end by 4 bases, with 6 bases between. Germline V gives CDR1 SGDLS, CDR2 YYNGEE. The CDR3 DNA reads as TGTGCCAGCAGCGTAGCAATCGCAGATACGCAGTATTTT. Translation: CASSVAIADTQYF.

The chain links TRBV10-3 to TRBJ2-7, with D perhaps matching TRBD1 (5 bases). Trimming pared 2 bases from V and 6 bases from J, leaving 23 bases between. Germline V CDR1 and CDR2: ENHRY, SYGVKD. There are 17 residues in the CDR3. DNA for the CDR3: TGTGCCATCAGTGAGCCCATCCTGACTCCAGGGCATGGCGAGCAGTACTTC. Translating it yields CAISEPILTPGHGEQYF.

The chain recombines TRBV11-2 with TRBJ2-3; a weak D match, TRBD2 (5 bases). The CDR3 contains 15 residues. V lost 1 base, J lost 1 base, and 9 bases lay in between. CDR1 SGHAT and CDR2 FQNNGV come from the germline V gene. The CDR3 coding sequence is TGTGCCAGCAGCTTAGGCCTCGGGGGCACAGATACGCAGTATTTT. It translates to CASSLGLGGTDTQYF. Filled out from reference TRBV11-2 and TRBJ2-3, the complete variable domain reads EAGVAQSPRYKIIEKRQSVAFWCNPISGHATLYWYQQILGQGPKLLIQFQNNGVVDDSQLPKDRFSAERLKGVDSTLKIQPAKLEDSAVYLCASSLGLGGTDTQYFGPGTRLTVL.

The sample holds one count of this clone. In the same sample, other DNA sequences code for this CDR3. The chain is built from TRBV27 and TRBJ2-1; 12 nucleotides line up with TRBD2. There are 16 residues in the CDR3. The V segment lost 5 bases and the J segment 4 bases; nucleotides outside the gene matches: 6. The V gene's germline CDR1 is MNHEY and CDR2 SMNVEV (reference sequence). CDR3 in amino acids: CASSPIGTSGYNEQFF. For the CDR3, the DNA is TGTGCCAGCAGTCCCATCGGGACTAGCGGGTACAATGAGCAGTTCTTC.

V is TRBV6-1 and J is TRBJ2-7; D call uncertain. This CDR3 is built from 15 residues. V lost 6 bases, J lost 3 bases, and 18 bases lay in between. CDR1 MNHNS and CDR2 SASEGT come from the germline V gene. DNA for the CDR3: TGTGCCAGCAGCCCCGCGGCCCGGGTAGGCTACGAGCAGTACTTC. This sequence encodes CASSPAARVGYEQYF.

The chain recombines TRBV7-8 with TRBJ2-7; D might be TRBD1 (7 bases). There are 15 residues in the CDR3. V lost 3 bases to trimming and J lost 1 base, with 13 bases between them. The germline V gene encodes CDR1 SGHVS and CDR2 FQNEAQ. The CDR3: CASSFRRGLSYEQYF. In DNA form, the CDR3 reads TGTGCCAGCAGCTTTAGGAGGGGGCTATCCTACGAGCAGTACTTC. The full variable domain, rest sourced from reference TRBV7-8 and TRBJ2-7, is GAGVSQSPRYKVAKRGQDVALRCDPISGHVSLFWYQQALGQGPEFLTYFQNEAQLDKSGLPSDRFFAERPEGSVSTLKIQRTQQEDSAVYLCASSFRRGLSYEQYFGPGTRLTVT.